Each of the 21 T cell receptor beta chains below was sequenced from the same sample in a study of T cells in localized non-small cell lung cancer. Assay: immunoSEQ multiplex PCR; the TCRdb copy retains only in-frame clones and omits some. The sample consists of more than 25,000 clones, approximately 91% of them appearing once. Sample: PBMCs, taken before any cancer treatment. The receptors derive from a man aged 35 to 70 with stage II lung adenocarcinoma.

Here the CDR3 DNA reads TGTGCCATCGCCGGGACGGCCGCTAACTATGGCTACACCTTC. It codes for CAIAGTAANYGYTF. The chain employs TRBV10-3 and TRBJ1-2; TRBD1 is a possible D gene (5 bases). In germline, CDR1 is ENHRY, CDR2 SYGVKD. V lost 8 bases and J lost 0, with 13 bases in between. The CDR3 extends over 14 amino acids.

The gene calls are TRBV11-2 and TRBJ1-1, with D possibly matching TRBD1 (5 bases). The germline V and J ends were trimmed by 0 bases and 4 bases, with 9 bases remaining between them. This CDR3 has 14 amino acids. The germline V gene encodes CDR1 SGHAT and CDR2 FQNNGV. The CDR3 DNA reads as TGTGCCAGCAGCTTAGATCGGGGGAGCACTGAAGCTTTCTTT. The encoded protein is CASSLDRGSTEAFF.

In its sample, this clone was seen once. The V call is TRBV28, the J call TRBJ2-7; a possible D gene is TRBD2 (5 bases). Germline CDR1 MDHEN, CDR2 SYDVKM. The CDR3 is made up of 12 amino acids. V was cut by 4 bases and J by 11 bases, with 15 bases left in between. The CDR3, as DNA: TGTGCCAGCAGTTCCTTGACCCGGGGAGAGTACTTC. Translated, it gives CASSSLTRGEYF.

The chain recombines TRBV5-1 with TRBJ2-1; 11 nucleotides align to TRBD1. With V trimmed by 4 bases and J by 7 bases, 7 bases remained unmatched. This CDR3 region has 15 residues. Germline CDR1 and CDR2: SGHRS and YFSETQ. The CDR3 DNA is TGCGCCAGCAGCAACGGACAGGGGGCAGGTAATGAGCAGTTCTTC. Residues: CASSNGQGAGNEQFF. Together with reference TRBV5-1 and TRBJ2-1, the CDR3 gives the full variable domain: KAGVTQTPRYLIKTRGQQVTLSCSPISGHRSVSWYQQTPGQGLQFLFEYFSETQRNKGNFPGRFSGRQFSNSRSEMNVSTLELGDSALYLCASSNGQGAGNEQFFGPGTRLTVL.

The chain links TRBV18 to TRBJ2-5; perhaps TRBD2 as D (5 bases). The CDR3 is 12 amino acids. The germline CDR1 and CDR2 sequences are KGHSH and LQKENI. V was shortened by 4 bases and J by 2 bases, with 5 bases between the two germline ends. CDR3 bases: TGTGCCAGCTCACGGGAGCAAGAGACCCAGTACTTC. Residues: CASSREQETQYF.

CDR3 in amino acids: CASRLAPGNYGYTF. As DNA, the CDR3 is TGTGCCAGCAGGCTCGCACCGGGAAACTATGGCTACACCTTC. The chain is built from TRBV27 and TRBJ1-2, with no clear D. Trimming removed 6 bases at V and 2 bases at J, with 13 bases between. CDR1 is MNHEY, CDR2 SMNVEV, per germline (reference sequence). The CDR3 runs 14 residues.

The CDR3 DNA is TGTGCCAGCAGCTCTGGACAGGGGCGGGATGGCTACACCTTC. Encoded protein: CASSSGQGRDGYTF. J is TRBJ1-2 and V is TRBV7-9; 9 bases are shared with TRBD1. V lost 4 bases, J lost 6 bases, and 6 bases stayed unmatched. CDR3 size: 14 residues. Germline lookup yields CDR1 SEHNR and CDR2 FQNEAQ (reference sequence).

This rearrangement joins TRBV13 to TRBJ2-1, with TRBD2 matching over 11 bases. Losses at the gene ends were 1 base for V and 8 bases for J; bases not matched to a gene: 4. The CDR3 runs to 15 residues. The V gene's germline CDR1 is PRHDT and CDR2 FYEKMQ (reference sequence). CDR3 bases: TGTGCCAGCAGCTTAGTCCTAGCGGGAGGCGATGAGCAGTTCTTC. It is translated as CASSLVLAGGDEQFF.

The rearrangement joins TRBV27 to TRBJ2-1; the match to TRBD2 covers 12 bases. Germline V gene data show CDR1 as MNHEY and CDR2 as SMNVEV (reference sequence). The CDR3 is 17 residues long. J lost 3 bases, V lost 5 bases, and 8 bases had no gene match. The chain's CDR3 is CASSVTSGRPVYNEQFF. The CDR3 DNA follows: TGTGCCAGCAGTGTTACTAGCGGGAGGCCCGTCTACAATGAGCAGTTCTTC.

The gene calls are TRBV27 and TRBJ2-3; TRBD2 aligns across 11 bases. The CDR3 loop spans 15 amino acids. From germline, CDR1 is MNHEY and CDR2 SMNVEV (reference sequence). Germline trimming cut 8 bases from V and 3 bases from J; bases unmatched to any gene: 7. This CDR3 reads CASGLSGRATDTQYF. CDR3 nucleotide sequence: TGTGCCAGCGGACTTAGCGGGAGGGCAACAGATACGCAGTATTTT.

The chain combines TRBV6-1 with TRBJ2-1; 8 bases map to TRBD1. V gave up 6 bases and J gave up 5 bases; unmatched junction bases: 9. The CDR3 spans 15 residues. Per the germline V gene, CDR1 is MNHNS and CDR2 is SASEGT. CDR3 protein: CASRQGVERDNEQFF. The CDR3 bases are TGTGCCAGCAGACAGGGGGTCGAGAGGGACAATGAGCAGTTCTTC.

This chain connects TRBV28 to TRBJ2-7, with 9 bases lining up with TRBD2. CDR3 length equals 15 residues. V lost 5 bases and J lost 3; bases outside the gene matches: 8. Germline loops: CDR1 MDHEN, CDR2 SYDVKM. CDR3 coding DNA: TGTGCCAGCAGTCCTCGACTAGCGGACGGCTACGAGCAGTACTTC. This encodes CASSPRLADGYEQYF.

The chain joins TRBV2 to TRBJ1-4; 10 nucleotides line up with TRBD1. Germline V CDR1 and CDR2: SNHLY, FYNNEI. The V segment lost 3 bases and the J segment 6 bases; nucleotides outside the gene matches: 4. The CDR3 covers 15 residues. CDR3 region: CASSETGGSYEKLFF. As DNA, the CDR3 is TGTGCCAGCAGTGAGACAGGGGGCTCATATGAAAAACTGTTTTTT.

CDR3 nucleotides: TGCAGTGCTAGAGATTTAAGTGAGCAGTTCTTC. Protein: CSARDLSEQFF. V gene TRBV20-1 combines with J gene TRBJ2-1; D call uncertain. Germline V CDR1 and CDR2: DFQATT, SNEGSKA (reference sequence). Trimming stripped 0 bases from V and 9 bases from J, with 6 bases between. The CDR3 length is 11 residues.

The chain uses TRBV9 and TRBJ2-7; perhaps TRBD2 as D (8 bases). V lost 3 bases to trimming and J lost 2 bases, with 18 bases between them. This CDR3 has 16 residues. Germline loops: CDR1 SGDLS, CDR2 YYNGEE. This CDR3 is CASSAGGDRSTYEQYF. The CDR3, as DNA: TGTGCCAGCAGCGCGGGGGGGGACAGATCAACCTACGAGCAGTACTTC. Complete variable domain (other parts from reference TRBV9 and TRBJ2-7): DSGVTQTPKHLITATGQRVTLRCSPRSGDLSVYWYQQSLDQGLQFLIQYYNGEERAKGNILERFSAQQFPDLHSELNLSSLELGDSALYFCASSAGGDRSTYEQYFGPGTRLTVT.

This chain uses TRBV5-1 with TRBJ1-1; D remains ambiguous. CDR1 and CDR2 (germline): SGHRS, YFSETQ. Trimming stripped 0 bases from V and 0 bases from J, with 9 bases between. This CDR3 has 15 amino acids. The chain's CDR3 is CASSLEVGLNTEAFF. In DNA, the CDR3 is TGCGCCAGCAGCTTGGAGGTAGGGCTGAACACTGAAGCTTTCTTT.

Only one count was recorded for this clone. CDR3 loop: CASNAGVGQPQHF. CDR3 nucleotides: TGTGCCAGCAATGCAGGGGTCGGTCAGCCCCAGCATTTT. V usage is TRBV28 and J usage is TRBJ1-5; tentative D call: TRBD1 (6 bases). Looked up from germline, CDR1 is MDHEN and CDR2 is SYDVKM. V dropped 7 bases and J dropped 6 bases, with 13 bases sitting between them. The CDR3 totals 13 residues.

The CDR3 nucleotides read TGTGCCAGCAGCTTTGGGAGGTCCTACGAGCAGTACTTC. This gives the protein CASSFGRSYEQYF. The rearrangement links TRBV7-3 to TRBJ2-7; D may be TRBD2 (6 bases). The CDR3 has 13 amino acids. Germline CDR1 reads SGHTA; CDR2 reads FQGTGA. V was cut by 3 bases and J by 1 base, with 7 bases left in between. The whole variable domain, filled in from reference TRBV7-3 and TRBJ2-7, reads GAGVSQTPSNKVTEKGKYVELRCDPISGHTALYWYRQSLGQGPEFLIYFQGTGAADDSGLPNDRFFAVRPEGSVSTLKIQRTERGDSAVYLCASSFGRSYEQYFGPGTRLTVT.

J is TRBJ2-7 and V is TRBV9; the D gene is possibly TRBD2 (5 bases). Germline V gives CDR1 SGDLS, CDR2 YYNGEE. Trimming shortened V by 4 bases and J by 6 bases, and 11 bases separated the two germline ends. The CDR3 covers 12 residues. CDR3 nucleotides: TGTGCCAGCAGCCAGAGACGGGGCGAGCAGTACTTC. Translating it yields CASSQRRGEQYF.

The chain joins TRBV9 to TRBJ1-2; no definite D call. Looked up from germline, CDR1 is SGDLS and CDR2 is YYNGEE. CDR3 size: 17 residues. V lost 3 bases to trimming and J lost 0 bases, with 18 bases between them. CDR3 loop: CASSGGSVSGANYGYTF. The CDR3 DNA reads TGTGCCAGCAGCGGAGGGAGCGTGAGCGGAGCTAACTATGGCTACACCTTC.

The CDR3 DNA sequence: TGTGCCAGCAGTTTCTTGGTGACGGGATTAATAACCCGACAAACGGAGCAGTACTTC. This encodes CASSFLVTGLITRQTEQYF. This chain connects TRBV28 to TRBJ2-7; TRBD2 is a possible D gene (5 bases). The length of the CDR3 is 19 residues. Trimming left V 3 bases short and J 7 bases short, with 31 bases between. Germline lookup yields CDR1 MDHEN and CDR2 SYDVKM. The full variable domain, its missing parts supplied by reference TRBV28 and TRBJ2-7, is DVKVTQSSRYLVKRTGEKVFLECVQDMDHENMFWYRQDPGLGLRLIYFSYDVKMKEKGDIPEGYSVSREKKERFSLILESASTNQTSMYLCASSFLVTGLITRQTEQYFGPGTRLTVT.